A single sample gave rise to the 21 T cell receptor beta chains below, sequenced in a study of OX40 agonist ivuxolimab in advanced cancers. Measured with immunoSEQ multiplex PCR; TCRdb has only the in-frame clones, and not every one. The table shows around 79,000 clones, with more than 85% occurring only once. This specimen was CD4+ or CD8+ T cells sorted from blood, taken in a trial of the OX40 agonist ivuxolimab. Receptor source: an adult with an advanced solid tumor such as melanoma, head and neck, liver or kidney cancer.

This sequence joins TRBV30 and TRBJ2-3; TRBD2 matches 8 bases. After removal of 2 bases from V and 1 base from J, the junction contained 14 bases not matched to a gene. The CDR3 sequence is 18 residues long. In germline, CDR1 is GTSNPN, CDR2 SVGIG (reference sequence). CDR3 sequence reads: CAWSWTSTRKSGTDTQYF. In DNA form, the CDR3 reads TGTGCCTGGAGTTGGACTAGCACCAGGAAGTCTGGCACAGATACGCAGTATTTT.

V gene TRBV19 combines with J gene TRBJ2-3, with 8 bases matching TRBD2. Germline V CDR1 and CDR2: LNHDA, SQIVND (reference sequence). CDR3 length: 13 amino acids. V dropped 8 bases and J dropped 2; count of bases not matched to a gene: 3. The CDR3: CASQREPTDTQYF. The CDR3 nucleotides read TGTGCCAGTCAGCGGGAGCCCACAGATACGCAGTATTTT. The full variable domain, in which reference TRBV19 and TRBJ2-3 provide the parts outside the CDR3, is DGGITQSPKYLFRKEGQNVTLSCEQNLNHDAMYWYRQDPGQGLRLIYYSQIVNDFQKGDIAEGYSVSREKKESFPLTVTSAQKNPTAFYLCASQREPTDTQYFGPGTRLTVL.

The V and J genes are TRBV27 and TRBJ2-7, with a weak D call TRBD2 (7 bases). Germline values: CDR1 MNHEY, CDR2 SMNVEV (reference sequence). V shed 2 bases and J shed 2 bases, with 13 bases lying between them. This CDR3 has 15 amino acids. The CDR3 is CASSLGRGSTYEQYF. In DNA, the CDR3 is TGTGCCAGCAGTTTAGGGAGGGGGAGCACCTACGAGCAGTACTTC.

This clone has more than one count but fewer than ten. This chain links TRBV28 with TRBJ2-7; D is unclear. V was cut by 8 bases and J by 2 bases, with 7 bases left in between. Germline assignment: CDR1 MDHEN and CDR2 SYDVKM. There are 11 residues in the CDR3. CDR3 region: CASSGTYEQYF. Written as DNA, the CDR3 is TGTGCCAGCTCCGGTACCTACGAGCAGTACTTC.

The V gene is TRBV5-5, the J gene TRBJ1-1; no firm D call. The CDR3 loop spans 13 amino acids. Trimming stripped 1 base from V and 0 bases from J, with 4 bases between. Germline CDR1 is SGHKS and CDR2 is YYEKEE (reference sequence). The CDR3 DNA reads TGTGCCAGCAGCTTGTTGGTGAACACTGAAGCTTTCTTT. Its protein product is CASSLLVNTEAFF.

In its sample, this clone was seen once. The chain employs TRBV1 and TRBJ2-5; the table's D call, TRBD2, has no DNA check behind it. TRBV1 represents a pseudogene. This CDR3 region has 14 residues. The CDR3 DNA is TGCACCAGCAGCCTAGCGAGGAACGAAGAGACCCAGTACTTC. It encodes CTSSLARNEETQYF.

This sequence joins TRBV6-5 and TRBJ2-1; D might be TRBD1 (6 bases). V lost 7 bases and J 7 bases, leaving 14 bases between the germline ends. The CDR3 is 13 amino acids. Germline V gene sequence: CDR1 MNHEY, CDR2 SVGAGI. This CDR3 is CASTPTGRNEQFF. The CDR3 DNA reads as TGTGCCAGCACACCCACAGGGCGAAATGAGCAGTTCTTC.

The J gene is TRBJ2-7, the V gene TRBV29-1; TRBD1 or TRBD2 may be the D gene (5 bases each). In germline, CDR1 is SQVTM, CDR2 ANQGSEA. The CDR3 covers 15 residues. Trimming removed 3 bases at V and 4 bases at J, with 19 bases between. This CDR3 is CSVEGDPNAAYEQYF. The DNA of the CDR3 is TGCAGCGTTGAGGGGGACCCCAACGCGGCTTACGAGCAGTACTTC.

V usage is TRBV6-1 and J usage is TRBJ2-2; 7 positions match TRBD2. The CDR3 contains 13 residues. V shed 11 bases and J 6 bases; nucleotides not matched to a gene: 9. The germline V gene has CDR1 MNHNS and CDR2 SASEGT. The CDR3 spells CASGRVGSGELFF. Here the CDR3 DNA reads TGTGCCTCGGGGAGGGTTGGCTCCGGGGAGCTGTTTTTT.

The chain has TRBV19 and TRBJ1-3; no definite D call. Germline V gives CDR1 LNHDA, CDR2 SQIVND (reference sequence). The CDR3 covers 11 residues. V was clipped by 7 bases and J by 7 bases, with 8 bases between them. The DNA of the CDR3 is TGTGCCAGTATCGGTGTGAACACCATATATTTT. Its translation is CASIGVNTIYF.

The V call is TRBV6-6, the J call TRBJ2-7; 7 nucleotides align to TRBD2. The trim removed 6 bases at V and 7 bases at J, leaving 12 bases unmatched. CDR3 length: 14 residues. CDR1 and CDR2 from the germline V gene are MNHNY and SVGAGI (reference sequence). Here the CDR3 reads CASRGVAGASEQYF. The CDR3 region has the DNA TGTGCCAGCAGGGGCGTGGCGGGAGCAAGTGAGCAGTACTTC.

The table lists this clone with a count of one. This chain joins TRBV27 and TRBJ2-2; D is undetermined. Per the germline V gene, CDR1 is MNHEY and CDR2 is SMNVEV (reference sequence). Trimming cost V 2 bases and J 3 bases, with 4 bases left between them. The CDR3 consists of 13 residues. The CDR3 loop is CASSLLHTGELFF. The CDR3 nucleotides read TGTGCCAGCAGTTTACTCCACACCGGGGAGCTGTTTTTT.

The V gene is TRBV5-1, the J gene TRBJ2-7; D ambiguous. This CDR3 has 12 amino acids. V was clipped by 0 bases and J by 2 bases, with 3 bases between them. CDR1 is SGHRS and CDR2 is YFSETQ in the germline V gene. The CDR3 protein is CASSLGAYEQYF. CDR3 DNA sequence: TGCGCCAGCAGCTTGGGTGCCTACGAGCAGTACTTC.

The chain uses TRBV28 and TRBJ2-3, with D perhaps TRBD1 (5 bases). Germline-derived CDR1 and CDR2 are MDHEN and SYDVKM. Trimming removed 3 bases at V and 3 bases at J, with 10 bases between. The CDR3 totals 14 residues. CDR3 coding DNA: TGTGCCAGCAGTTTTGGGGCGCGAACAGATACGCAGTATTTT. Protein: CASSFGARTDTQYF.

CDR3 nucleotide sequence: TGCGCCAGCAGTGAGAATGGCGGTGGTACGCAGTATTTT. It translates to CASSENGGGTQYF. The rearrangement links TRBV10-1 to TRBJ2-3; no clear D gene. This CDR3 comprises 13 residues. V was pared by 2 bases and J by 8 bases, with 11 bases between. Germline lookup yields CDR1 WNHNN and CDR2 SYGVQD (reference sequence).

This CDR3 is CASSAGAITDTQYF. CDR3 bases: TGCGCCAGCAGTGCGGGGGCGATCACAGATACGCAGTATTTT. J is TRBJ2-3 and V is TRBV5-1; D might be TRBD2 (7 bases). With 5 bases removed from V and 2 bases from J, the gap between germline ends came to 12 bases. This CDR3 spans 14 amino acids. Germline CDR1 and CDR2: SGHRS and YFSETQ.

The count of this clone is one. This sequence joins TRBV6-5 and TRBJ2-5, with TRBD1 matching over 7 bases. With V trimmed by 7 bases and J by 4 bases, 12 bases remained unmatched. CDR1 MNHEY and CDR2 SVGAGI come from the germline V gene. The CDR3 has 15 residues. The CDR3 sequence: CASTPTGRRGETQYF. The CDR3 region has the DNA TGTGCCAGCACCCCGACAGGGCGACGGGGAGAGACCCAGTACTTC.

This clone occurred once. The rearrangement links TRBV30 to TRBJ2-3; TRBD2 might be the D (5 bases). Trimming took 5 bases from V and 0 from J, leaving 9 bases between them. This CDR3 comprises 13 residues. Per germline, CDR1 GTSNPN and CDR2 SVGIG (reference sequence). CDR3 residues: CAWGSQSTDTQYF. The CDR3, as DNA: TGTGCCTGGGGGAGCCAAAGCACAGATACGCAGTATTTT.

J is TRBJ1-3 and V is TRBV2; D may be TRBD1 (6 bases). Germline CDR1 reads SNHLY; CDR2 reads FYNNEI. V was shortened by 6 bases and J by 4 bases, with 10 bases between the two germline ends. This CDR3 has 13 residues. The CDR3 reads CASSGTSGNTIYF. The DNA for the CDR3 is TGTGCCAGCAGCGGGACATCCGGAAACACCATATATTTT.

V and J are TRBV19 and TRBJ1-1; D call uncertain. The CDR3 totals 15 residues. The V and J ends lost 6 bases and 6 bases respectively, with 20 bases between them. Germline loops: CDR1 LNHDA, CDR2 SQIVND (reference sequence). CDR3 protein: CASRRVGVGVPEAFF. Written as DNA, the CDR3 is TGTGCCAGTAGAAGGGTCGGGGTCGGGGTACCTGAAGCTTTCTTT.

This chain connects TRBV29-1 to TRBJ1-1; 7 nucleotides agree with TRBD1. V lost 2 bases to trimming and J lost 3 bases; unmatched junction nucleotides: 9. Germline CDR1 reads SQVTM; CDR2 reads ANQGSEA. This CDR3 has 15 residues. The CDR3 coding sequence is TGCAGCGTTGAAAAATCGGGCCAGGGGGACACTGAAGCTTTCTTT. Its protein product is CSVEKSGQGDTEAFF.